Listed below are T cell receptor beta chains from one sample, sequenced in a study of cytomegalovirus exposure and HLA in healthy donors. Assay: immunoSEQ multiplex PCR; the TCRdb copy retains only in-frame clones and omits some. Among 130,000 to 150,000 clones listed, roughly 76% were seen once. Input material: PBMCs. The source is a man aged 18 to 30 in good health and CMV-seronegative. The CDR3 runs from the conserved cysteine through the conserved F or W. The D gene is left open where the match is weak. Clone size is stated in some rows and not others, as once, few, many or a class when expanded.

TRBV28	-	13	TRBJ1-1	-	CASSRQDNTEAFF	TGTGCCAGCAGTCGACAGGATAACACTGAAGCTTTCTTT
TRBV7-9	-	14	TRBJ1-1	TRBD1	CASSLTGMNTEAFF	TGTGCCAGCAGCTTGACAGGGATGAACACTGAAGCTTTCTTT
TRBV18	-	15	TRBJ2-5	TRBD2	CASSPQAGLQETQYF	TGTGCCAGCTCACCACAAGCGGGACTACAAGAGACCCAGTACTTC
TRBV15	few	15	TRBJ2-3	-	CATSGLGQGGDTQYF	TGTGCCACCAGCGGACTAGGACAGGGCGGAGATACGCAGTATTTT
TRBV29-1	-	14	TRBJ2-5	TRBD1	CSVEDTGGRETQYF	TGCAGCGTTGAAGACACAGGGGGTAGGGAGACCCAGTACTTC
TRBV5-5	-	17	TRBJ1-4	TRBD1	CASSPPTGTGGNEKLFF	TGTGCCAGCAGCCCCCCAACCGGGACAGGGGGTAATGAAAAACTGTTTTTT
TRBV2	-	16	TRBJ2-5	TRBD1	CASRATTGRFSETQYF	TGTGCCAGCAGAGCAACGACAGGGCGATTCTCAGAGACCCAGTACTTC
TRBV7-8	-	15	TRBJ2-7	TRBD2	CASSFLAGAIYEQYF	TGTGCCAGCAGCTTTCTAGCGGGGGCCATCTACGAGCAGTACTTC
TRBV5-4	-	15	TRBJ1-1	TRBD1	CASSAHITGGTEAFF	TGTGCCAGCAGCGCGCATATTACAGGGGGCACTGAAGCTTTCTTT
TRBV5-4	-	14	TRBJ2-7	TRBD1	CASSWDRGFYEQYF	TGTGCCAGCAGCTGGGACAGGGGGTTCTACGAGCAGTACTTC
TRBV15	once	15	TRBJ2-1	TRBD1	CATSTTGEAYNEQFF	TGTGCCACCAGCACCACAGGGGAAGCGTACAATGAGCAGTTCTTC
TRBV2	-	15	TRBJ2-5	TRBD2	CASSEAGGSQETQYF	TGTGCCAGCAGTGAAGCGGGGGGGTCCCAAGAGACCCAGTACTTC
TRBV6-5	-	14	TRBJ2-6	-	CASSRNSGANVLTF	TGTGCCAGCAGCAGGAACTCTGGGGCCAACGTCCTGACTTTC
TRBV14	-	16	TRBJ2-2	TRBD2	CASSPRTSGSIGELFF	TGTGCCAGCAGCCCGCGGACTAGCGGGAGTATCGGGGAGCTGTTTTTT
TRBV9	-	16	TRBJ2-7	TRBD2	CASSASREGDGKEQYF	TGTGCCAGCAGCGCCTCGCGGGAGGGGGATGGGAAAGAGCAGTACTTC
TRBV5-1	-	14	TRBJ2-1	-	CASSLGSSYNEQFF	TGCGCCAGCAGCTTGGGTAGCTCCTACAATGAGCAGTTCTTC